Listed below are T cell receptor beta chains from one sample, sequenced in a study of shared clonotypes between healthy human individuals. This table comes from immunoSEQ multiplex PCR, and its TCRdb copy is limited to in-frame clones, with some not included. In the table there are 2 million to 2.5 million clones, under 97% of which are singletons. The sequencing sample was made of naive CD4+ T cells sorted from blood. The receptors come from a man aged 18 to 35 in good health. Both conserved end residues are trimmed from each CDR3. The D gene is left open where the match is weak.

j_gene: TRBJ1-3; d_gene: TRBD1; v_gene: TRBV5-4; CDR3aa: ASSYGQAGSGNTIY
j_gene: TRBJ2-3; d_gene: TRBD2; v_gene: TRBV7-6; CDR3aa: ASSHSRAGSTDTQY
j_gene: TRBJ1-6; d_gene: NA; v_gene: TRBV6-5; CDR3aa: ASSLEGSPLH
j_gene: TRBJ2-7; d_gene: NA; v_gene: TRBV12-5; CDR3aa: ASGLGQAVNEQY
j_gene: TRBJ2-3; d_gene: TRBD2; v_gene: TRBV5-1; CDR3aa: ASSRWTSGGVTDTQY
j_gene: TRBJ2-7; d_gene: NA; v_gene: TRBV4-1; CDR3aa: ASSLMGKRGHEQY
j_gene: TRBJ1-1; d_gene: TRBD1; v_gene: TRBV6-5; CDR3aa: ASSARTGSPAF
j_gene: TRBJ2-2; d_gene: NA; v_gene: TRBV21-1; CDR3aa: ASSTDRGLAGELF
j_gene: TRBJ2-3; d_gene: NA; v_gene: TRBV6-6; CDR3aa: ASRPGAQEADTQY
j_gene: TRBJ2-2; d_gene: TRBD2; v_gene: TRBV28; CDR3aa: ASSSPPGLAVRNTGELF
j_gene: TRBJ1-6; d_gene: TRBD1; v_gene: TRBV7-8; CDR3aa: ASSFDRANSPLH
j_gene: TRBJ1-6; d_gene: TRBD1; v_gene: TRBV5-1; CDR3aa: ASSLEGANSPLH
j_gene: TRBJ1-2; d_gene: NA; v_gene: TRBV18; CDR3aa: ASSPTGANYGYT
j_gene: TRBJ2-5; d_gene: NA; v_gene: TRBV14; CDR3aa: ASSPSPETQY
j_gene: TRBJ2-7; d_gene: TRBD2; v_gene: TRBV7-6; CDR3aa: ASSEGLAGGEQY
j_gene: TRBJ1-5; d_gene: NA; v_gene: TRBV2; CDR3aa: ASSRQHSNQPQH
j_gene: TRBJ2-2; d_gene: NA; v_gene: TRBV7-9; CDR3aa: ASNKDIGALGGELF
j_gene: TRBJ1-6; d_gene: TRBD1; v_gene: TRBV7-9; CDR3aa: ASSYSDRGISPLH
j_gene: TRBJ2-3; d_gene: TRBD1; v_gene: TRBV30; CDR3aa: AWSAGQGTDTQY
j_gene: TRBJ2-5; d_gene: TRBD1; v_gene: TRBV9; CDR3aa: ASSAGQGGVDKETQY
j_gene: TRBJ1-2; d_gene: NA; v_gene: TRBV4-3; CDR3aa: ASSQDLQDGYT
j_gene: TRBJ2-5; d_gene: TRBD1; v_gene: TRBV5-1; CDR3aa: ASSLVQGAETQY
j_gene: TRBJ2-3; d_gene: TRBD2; v_gene: TRBV7-2; CDR3aa: ASSLGGRITDTQY
j_gene: TRBJ2-7; d_gene: TRBD1; v_gene: TRBV10-3; CDR3aa: AISESGQDSYERY
j_gene: TRBJ2-2; d_gene: NA; v_gene: TRBV5-1; CDR3aa: ASSSSWANTGELF
j_gene: TRBJ2-5; d_gene: TRBD2; v_gene: TRBV11-3; CDR3aa: ASSPGGAEETQY
j_gene: TRBJ1-5; d_gene: NA; v_gene: TRBV19; CDR3aa: ASWADNQPQH
j_gene: TRBJ1-5; d_gene: NA; v_gene: TRBV5-8; CDR3aa: ASSLVGGNQPQH
j_gene: TRBJ2-7; d_gene: TRBD1; v_gene: TRBV6-4; CDR3aa: ASSDSLTPRGSSYEQY
j_gene: TRBJ1-5; d_gene: TRBD1; v_gene: TRBV27; CDR3aa: ASSPQGGRQPQH
j_gene: TRBJ1-1; d_gene: TRBD1; v_gene: TRBV29-1; CDR3aa: SVRDRLDTEAF
j_gene: TRBJ2-7; d_gene: NA; v_gene: TRBV28; CDR3aa: ASSSIWEQY
j_gene: TRBJ2-2; d_gene: TRBD1; v_gene: TRBV7-9; CDR3aa: ASSWTGGRTGELF
j_gene: TRBJ2-2; d_gene: NA; v_gene: TRBV6-6; CDR3aa: ASSYPLLGGGELF
j_gene: TRBJ2-2; d_gene: NA; v_gene: TRBV7-2; CDR3aa: ASSNSRVPNTGELF
j_gene: TRBJ2-1; d_gene: NA; v_gene: TRBV2; CDR3aa: ASRAGRGSYNEQF
j_gene: TRBJ1-4; d_gene: NA; v_gene: TRBV6-5; CDR3aa: ASGPVTEKLF
j_gene: TRBJ1-1; d_gene: NA; v_gene: TRBV10-3; CDR3aa: AISVGGTNTEAF
j_gene: TRBJ1-1; d_gene: NA; v_gene: TRBV28; CDR3aa: ASRPRDTSTEAF
j_gene: TRBJ2-7; d_gene: TRBD1; v_gene: TRBV7-2; CDR3aa: ASSQPGTAYEQY
j_gene: TRBJ1-6; d_gene: TRBD1; v_gene: TRBV28; CDR3aa: ASRRTGNNSPLH
j_gene: TRBJ1-4; d_gene: NA; v_gene: TRBV6-6; CDR3aa: ASSYVGTTNEKLF
j_gene: TRBJ1-1; d_gene: NA; v_gene: TRBV5-1; CDR3aa: ASSLGDISTEAF
j_gene: TRBJ2-4; d_gene: NA; v_gene: TRBV6-5; CDR3aa: ASSLDSLTKNIQY
j_gene: TRBJ1-6; d_gene: TRBD1; v_gene: TRBV4-1; CDR3aa: ASSQLTPGQGMRNYNSPLH
j_gene: TRBJ1-5; d_gene: NA; v_gene: TRBV15; CDR3aa: ATSRMTDSNQPQH
j_gene: TRBJ1-2; d_gene: NA; v_gene: TRBV5-1; CDR3aa: ASSLAPGSYGYT
j_gene: TRBJ1-6; d_gene: NA; v_gene: TRBV6-5; CDR3aa: ASSPGGMRVSPLH